This T cell receptor (beta chain) derives from a study of identical twins. This clonotype was found a few times. TCRdb redid the calling of the 5' RACE reads with MiXCR, one entry per CDR3 protein. The top ten hold 0.44% of the sample, which has more than 400,000 distinct CDR3 sequences, roughly 15% seen once. The data were also submitted as part of a second study, on yellow fever vaccine responses in identical twins.

The receptor comes from a woman aged 18-29 years in good health. Sequenced: CD4+ T cells sorted from blood.

The CDR3 DNA reads as TGTGCCAGCAGTAATCCCTACAGGGGGAGAGAGACCCAGTACTTC. Protein: CASSNPYRGRETQYF. This chain uses TRBV11-2 with TRBJ2-5; the match to TRBD1 covers 8 bases. The CDR3 spans 15 residues. The J segment lost 4 bases and the V segment lost 6 bases, leaving 10 bases of the junction unmatched. CDR1 and CDR2 from the germline V gene are SGHAT and FQNNGV.